This TCR beta chain was captured in a study of T cells in localized non-small cell lung cancer. Study results and caveats: A median of about 52 clones ranked among the top 100 in tumor appeared in adjacent lung.

TCRdb's table, derived via immunoSEQ multiplex PCR, lists solely in-frame clones and lacks some. The sample yields 20,000 or so clones, roughly nine tenths seen once. A note on this clone: Antigen: not known.

The CDR3 totals 13 residues. J was trimmed by 6 bases and V by 4 bases; bases with no gene match: 5. The germline V gene encodes CDR1 MNHEY and CDR2 SMNVEV (reference sequence). Sequencing used peripheral blood, obtained before any cancer treatment. The receptor's source is a woman aged 35-75 years with stage I lung adenocarcinoma. This chain joins TRBV27 and TRBJ1-2; 7 nucleotides align to TRBD1. CDR3 in DNA: TGTGCCAGCAGTTCCTCAGGGGGTAATGGCTACACCTTC. Residues: CASSSSGGNGYTF.